The 17 T cell receptor beta chains below come from one sample, sequenced in a study of T-cell memory formation after mild COVID-19. TCRdb recomputed calls from the 5' RACE reads with MiXCR, one row per CDR3 protein. Here the sample spans around 340,000 distinct CDR3 sequences, roughly 13% being singletons. The sequenced sample was PBMCs or a T cell subset sorted from them (not recorded which). The receptors derive from a man younger than 35 who had mild COVID-19 (a few samples of this study predate the infection). Cell type and time point are not known.

V usage is TRBV6-2 or TRBV6-3 and J usage is TRBJ1-6; weak D call: TRBD1 (5 bases). The germline V gene encodes CDR1 MNHEY and CDR2 SVGEGT. The CDR3 covers 14 residues. Trimming stripped 2 bases from V and 13 bases from J, with 15 bases between. This chain's CDR3 is CASSYPPFGGPLHF. CDR3 sequence (DNA): TGTGCCAGCAGTTACCCCCCCTTCGGGGGGCCCCTCCACTTT.

This clonotype showed up many times. One junction end does not reproduce the germline sequence, and a read error may be involved. V usage is TRBV29-1 and J usage is TRBJ2-3; TRBD2 might be the D (7 bases). The CDR3 totals 13 residues. The germline V gene encodes CDR1 SQVTM and CDR2 ANQGSEA. For the CDR3, the DNA is TGCAGCGTCCCCGGCGGGGGCACCGATACGCAGTATTTT. This translates into CSVPGGGTDTQYF.

The chain is built from TRBV6-6 and TRBJ1-1; TRBD1 agrees at 8 bases. Germline lookup yields CDR1 MNHNY and CDR2 SVGAGI (reference sequence). Trimming at V came to 0 bases and at J to 10 bases, leaving 4 bases not matched to a gene. This CDR3 has 13 residues. The CDR3 DNA follows: TGTGCCAGCAGTTACTCCCAGGGGGCCTCAGCTTTCTTT. Its protein product is CASSYSQGASAFF.

The chain is built from TRBV4-2 and TRBJ1-2; D not resolved. V gave up 0 bases and J gave up 8 bases, with 10 bases separating them. CDR1 is LGHNA and CDR2 is YNFKEQ in the germline V gene. The length of the CDR3 is 13 residues. The chain's CDR3 is CASSQDPVVGYTF. In DNA, the CDR3 is TGTGCCAGCAGCCAAGATCCCGTAGTAGGCTACACCTTC.

This clonotype was seen more than once but under ten times. The V gene is TRBV4-3, the J gene TRBJ2-3, with 11 bases lining up with TRBD1. J gave up 4 bases and V 1 base, and 7 bases lay outside the gene matches. Germline V CDR1 and CDR2: LGHNA, YSLEER. There are 17 residues in the CDR3. Here the CDR3 reads CASSQGGGQGASDTQYF. The CDR3 DNA sequence: TGCGCCAGCAGCCAAGGGGGAGGACAGGGGGCATCAGATACGCAGTATTTT.

Only a few counts were recorded for this clonotype. The V and J genes are TRBV3-1 and TRBJ1-5; D call uncertain. In germline, CDR1 is LGHDT, CDR2 YNNKEL (reference sequence). CDR3 length: 18 amino acids. Trimming stripped 2 bases from V and 8 bases from J, with 25 bases between. The CDR3 spells CASSQQLNLGGLMEPQHF. Written as DNA, the CDR3 is TGTGCCAGCAGCCAACAATTAAACCTGGGAGGGCTTATGGAGCCCCAGCATTTT.

This clonotype has more than one count but fewer than ten. The gene calls are TRBV5-1 and TRBJ2-3; no clear D. Germline CDR1 reads SGHRS; CDR2 reads YFSETQ. The CDR3 length is 15 residues. Trimming stripped 6 bases from V and 1 base from J, with 15 bases between. The CDR3 nucleotides read TGCGCCAGCACCCTCATTCCCCCAGGCACAGATACGCAGTATTTT. It yields the protein CASTLIPPGTDTQYF. Variable domain in full (rest from reference TRBV5-1 and TRBJ2-3): KAGVTQTPRYLIKTRGQQVTLSCSPISGHRSVSWYQQTPGQGLQFLFEYFSETQRNKGNFPGRFSGRQFSNSRSEMNVSTLELGDSALYLCASTLIPPGTDTQYFGPGTRLTVL.

The gene calls are TRBV7-3 and TRBJ2-3; 8 bases agree with TRBD2. The CDR3 covers 15 residues. Per the germline V gene, CDR1 is SGHTA and CDR2 is FQGTGA. V dropped 5 bases and J dropped 4; count of bases not matched to a gene: 8. For the CDR3, the DNA is TGTGCCAGCAGCCTAGAGCGGGGGAACTCAGATACGCAGTATTTT. Translation: CASSLERGNSDTQYF. Looking up the rest from reference TRBV7-3 and TRBJ2-3 gives the full variable domain: GAGVSQTPSNKVTEKGKYVELRCDPISGHTALYWYRQSLGQGPEFLIYFQGTGAADDSGLPNDRFFAVRPEGSVSTLKIQRTERGDSAVYLCASSLERGNSDTQYFGPGTRLTVL.

Only a few counts were recorded for this clonotype. The rearrangement uses TRBV5-6 and TRBJ2-7, with 8 bases aligning to TRBD1. The CDR3 covers 13 residues. CDR1 is SGHDT, CDR2 YYEEEE, per germline. V trimming: 3 bases; J trimming: 4 bases; junction bases outside the gene matches: 3. CDR3 residues: CASSWDRKYEQYV. The CDR3 DNA is TGTGCCAGCAGCTGGGACAGGAAGTACGAGCAGTACGTC.

This clonotype was counted a few times. This chain joins TRBV9 and TRBJ1-5; 7 positions agree with TRBD1. This CDR3 region has 13 residues. Germline V lookup: CDR1 SGDLS, CDR2 YYNGEE. J was trimmed by 6 bases and V by 1 base; bases with no gene match: 1. The CDR3 DNA reads TGTGCCAGCAGCGTACAGGGGGGTCAGCCCCAGCATTTT. It is translated as CASSVQGGQPQHF.

This clonotype appeared a few times. The gene calls are TRBV7-2 and TRBJ1-6; D is unresolved. Trimming removed 8 bases from V and 2 bases from J, with 16 bases in between. The CDR3 has 16 residues. In germline, CDR1 is SGHTA, CDR2 FQGNSA. CDR3 loop: CASREPPGAYNSPLHF. The CDR3 nucleotides read TGTGCCAGCCGCGAACCGCCGGGAGCCTATAATTCACCCCTCCACTTT.

This chain connects TRBV7-8 to TRBJ2-1; 7 bases fit TRBD2. The CDR3 spans 16 residues. Germline values: CDR1 SGHVS, CDR2 FQNEAQ. Unmatched junction bases numbered 13, after V lost 5 bases and J lost 6 bases. In DNA form, the CDR3 reads TGTGCCAGCAGCCCCAAGACCGAGAAGCGGGGCAATGAGCAGTTCTTC. Translated, it gives CASSPKTEKRGNEQFF.

The chain uses TRBV6-5 and TRBJ2-5, with TRBD2 identical over 7 bases. Trimming took 2 bases from V and 5 from J; bases not matched to a gene: 8. CDR1 and CDR2 (germline): MNHEY, SVGAGI. The length of the CDR3 is 15 residues. The CDR3 region is CASSYGGGTLETQYF. As DNA, the CDR3 is TGTGCCAGCAGTTACGGGGGGGGGACCCTCGAGACCCAGTACTTC.

The gene calls are TRBV7-9 and TRBJ1-2; no reliable D call. V lost 1 base, J lost 2 bases, and 26 bases lay in between. Germline CDR1 reads SEHNR; CDR2 reads FQNEAQ (reference sequence). CDR3 length equals 20 residues. CDR3: CASSLVPHPRYKEKNYGYTF. DNA for the CDR3: TGTGCCAGCAGCTTAGTTCCCCACCCTCGGTATAAGGAGAAGAACTATGGCTACACCTTC.

A few counts support this clonotype. The rearrangement joins TRBV28 to TRBJ1-2; tentative D call: TRBD1 (5 bases). CDR1 is MDHEN and CDR2 is SYDVKM in the germline V gene. Deletions cut 1 base from V and 6 bases from J, with 6 bases between. The CDR3 contains 12 residues. The CDR3: CASSLLGDGYTF. In nucleotides, the CDR3 is TGTGCCAGCAGTTTATTAGGGGATGGCTACACCTTC.

This clonotype was observed at least ten times. This sequence joins TRBV20-1 and TRBJ2-1; D call uncertain. The V gene lost 3 bases and the J gene lost 5 bases, with 5 bases spanning the gap. Germline CDR1 DFQATT, CDR2 SNEGSKA (reference sequence). The CDR3 consists of 11 residues. CDR3 residues: CSASGDNEQFF. The CDR3 nucleotides are TGCAGTGCTAGTGGGGACAATGAGCAGTTCTTC.

V and J are TRBV20-1 and TRBJ2-5, with TRBD2 matching 11 bases. The V segment lost 5 bases and the J segment 4 bases; nucleotides outside the gene matches: 6. The CDR3 totals 14 residues. Germline CDR1 DFQATT, CDR2 SNEGSKA (reference sequence). This CDR3 is CSADSGGAGETQYF. The CDR3 nucleotides are TGCAGTGCTGATAGCGGGGGGGCAGGAGAGACCCAGTACTTC.